A selection of T cell receptor beta chains follows, all from one sample in a study of blood T cells in healthy people across ages. TCRdb recomputed calls from the 5' RACE reads with MiXCR, one row per CDR3 protein. The sample contains 800,000 or so distinct CDR3 sequences, 55% to 65% of which appear only once. Sequences were obtained from blood. These receptors originate from a man in his thirties or forties in good health. Both conserved end residues are part of each CDR3. The D gene is left open where the match is weak. Where a row states a size, it is once, few, many or the class of an expanded clone; other rows omit it.

CDR3 protein | CDR3 DNA | J gene | D gene | clone size | V gene
CASSYGGQLSYNEQFF | TGTGCCAGCAGTTACGGAGGACAACTCTCCTACAATGAGCAGTTCTTC | TRBJ2-1 | NA | NA | TRBV6-5
CASSRIGGRGSTDTQYF | TGCGCCAGCAGCCGGATCGGGGGGCGCGGGAGCACAGATACGCAGTATTTT | TRBJ2-3 | NA | NA | TRBV4-1
CASSGRSGGQNVGELFF | TGTGCCAGCAGCGGTCGTAGCGGGGGCCAGAACGTGGGGGAGCTGTTTTTT | TRBJ2-2 | TRBD2 | NA | TRBV7-9
CASSPQQGAHSPLHF | TGTGCCAGCAGCCCTCAACAGGGGGCGCATTCACCCCTCCACTTT | TRBJ1-6 | TRBD1 | NA | TRBV3-1
CASSLLDGTYGYTF | TGTGCCAGCAGCTTACTGGACGGTACCTATGGCTACACCTTC | TRBJ1-2 | NA | NA | TRBV7-2
CASSREQGARGANVLTF | TGTGCCAGCAGTCGTGAACAGGGCGCGAGGGGGGCCAACGTCCTGACTTTC | TRBJ2-6 | NA | NA | TRBV6-2/TRBV6-3
CASTRTSDYEQYF | TGTGCCAGCACCAGGACTAGCGACTACGAGCAGTACTTC | TRBJ2-7 | TRBD2 | NA | TRBV11-2
CSVQGAGANVLTF | TGCAGCGTCCAGGGTGCTGGGGCCAACGTCCTGACTTTC | TRBJ2-6 | NA | NA | TRBV29-1
CASSPQGSSGNTIYF | TGTGCCAGCAGCCCGCAGGGGTCCTCTGGAAACACCATATATTTT | TRBJ1-3 | NA | few | TRBV3-1
CASLSGGAGPDTQYF | TGTGCCAGCCTCTCGGGCGGCGCGGGACCAGATACGCAGTATTTT | TRBJ2-3 | NA | NA | TRBV6-2/TRBV6-3
CASSFLGWGEQFF | TGTGCCAGCAGTTTCCTGGGGTGGGGTGAGCAGTTCTTC | TRBJ2-1 | NA | NA | TRBV6-2/TRBV6-3
CASSLDELTRYNEQFF | TGTGCCAGCAGTTTAGACGAGCTTACCCGGTACAATGAGCAGTTCTTC | TRBJ2-1 | NA | few | TRBV12-3/TRBV12-4
CSAHSYGTGSYEQYF | TGCAGTGCCCATTCTTACGGGACAGGGTCCTACGAGCAGTACTTC | TRBJ2-7 | TRBD1 | NA | TRBV20-1
CASSYSIVTGGDGEQFF | TGTGCCAGCAGTTACTCGATCGTGACAGGGGGTGATGGTGAGCAGTTCTTC | TRBJ2-1 | TRBD1 | NA | TRBV6-6
CSAPRVASKPTNEKLFF | TGCAGTGCCCCGAGGGTCGCCTCAAAACCGACTAATGAAAAACTGTTTTTT | TRBJ1-4 | NA | few | TRBV20-1
CAGRQTGYEQYF | TGTGCCGGCAGACAAACAGGGTACGAGCAGTACTTC | TRBJ2-7 | NA | NA | TRBV7-2
CASSSPTGGTYEQYF | TGCGCCAGCAGCTCCCCAACCGGCGGCACCTACGAGCAGTACTTC | TRBJ2-7 | NA | few | TRBV5-1
CASSEVQVNNEQFF | TGTGCCAGCAGTGAAGTACAGGTCAACAATGAGCAGTTCTTC | TRBJ2-1 | NA | few | TRBV6-1
CASRTENTGELFF | TGCGCCAGCAGGACGGAGAACACCGGGGAGCTGTTTTTT | TRBJ2-2 | NA | NA | TRBV5-1
CSARNPGTHARETQYF | TGCAGTGCTAGAAACCCGGGGACCCACGCGCGGGAGACCCAGTACTTC | TRBJ2-5 | NA | NA | TRBV20-1
CASSEAGDNYGYTF | TGTGCCAGCAGTGAAGCGGGCGATAACTATGGCTACACCTTC | TRBJ1-2 | NA | NA | TRBV2
CASSFRLLEDTQYF | TGTGCCAGCAGTTTTCGGCTGCTTGAGGATACGCAGTATTTT | TRBJ2-3 | NA | NA | TRBV6-2/TRBV6-3
CASSQLQGDGTDTQYF | TGCGCCAGCAGCCAACTCCAGGGGGATGGCACAGATACGCAGTATTTT | TRBJ2-3 | TRBD1 | few | TRBV4-3
CASSQEKPYEQYF | TGCGCCAGCAGCCAAGAAAAACCCTACGAGCAGTACTTC | TRBJ2-7 | NA | few | TRBV4-3
CASRPGLGETQYF | TGTGCCAGCAGGCCAGGGTTGGGGGAGACCCAGTACTTC | TRBJ2-5 | NA | few | TRBV6-5
CASSRVGTEQYF | TGTGCCAGCAGCCGCGTCGGTACCGAGCAGTACTTC | TRBJ2-7 | NA | few | TRBV12-3/TRBV12-4
CASFNERGGGFF | TGTGCCAGCTTTAACGAACGGGGAGGTGGGTTCTTC | TRBJ2-1 | NA | NA | TRBV28
CSAPGGSTYEQYF | TGCAGTGCCCCGGGGGGGTCGACCTACGAGCAGTACTTC | TRBJ2-7 | TRBD2 | once | TRBV20-1
CASSASGGYEQFF | TGTGCCAGCAGCGCCTCGGGAGGTTATGAGCAGTTCTTC | TRBJ2-1 | TRBD2 | once | TRBV6-4
CASKLNSGNTIYF | TGTGCCAGCAAATTGAACTCTGGAAACACCATATATTTT | TRBJ1-3 | NA | NA | TRBV12-3/TRBV12-4
CASSVQAGTSYEQYF | TGTGCCAGCAGTGTACAAGCGGGAACCTCCTACGAGCAGTACTTC | TRBJ2-7 | TRBD2 | NA | TRBV6-1
CAISLALPGGEAFF | TGTGCCATCAGCTTAGCTCTTCCGGGCGGAGAAGCTTTCTTT | TRBJ1-1 | NA | NA | TRBV7-8
CASGGGGRGGYTF | TGTGCCAGCGGCGGTGGGGGGCGTGGGGGCTACACCTTC | TRBJ1-2 | NA | NA | TRBV7-2
CATSRDRASEGYTF | TGTGCCACCAGCAGAGATAGAGCCAGCGAGGGCTACACCTTC | TRBJ1-2 | NA | once | TRBV15
CASKVNPGGAGANVLTF | TGTGCCAGCAAAGTAAACCCGGGGGGAGCTGGGGCCAACGTCCTGACTTTC | TRBJ2-6 | TRBD2 | NA | TRBV2
CSETPRSDNEQFF | TGCAGCGAAACCCCTCGATCAGACAATGAGCAGTTCTTC | TRBJ2-1 | NA | few | TRBV29-1
CSAGDWAVGTDTQYF | TGCAGTGCTGGAGACTGGGCGGTTGGCACAGATACGCAGTATTTT | TRBJ2-3 | NA | NA | TRBV20-1
CASSRSRDEKLFF | TGCGCCAGCAGCCGATCTAGAGACGAAAAACTGTTTTTT | TRBJ1-4 | NA | many | TRBV4-3
CSAPRDRLGGPQHF | TGCAGTGCCCCCCGGGACAGGCTAGGGGGGCCCCAGCATTTT | TRBJ1-5 | TRBD1 | NA | TRBV20-1
CASSQAGALDEQFF | TGTGCCAGCAGCCAAGCGGGGGCACTCGATGAGCAGTTCTTC | TRBJ2-1 | NA | NA | TRBV4-2
CASSSAGGDHEQYF | TGCGCCAGCAGCTCAGCGGGGGGGGACCACGAGCAGTACTTC | TRBJ2-7 | TRBD2 | NA | TRBV5-1
CASSRQSSNQPQHF | TGTGCCAGCAGTAGGCAGTCTAGCAATCAGCCCCAGCATTTT | TRBJ1-5 | NA | NA | TRBV27
CASSLGPREGVQYF | TGTGCCAGCAGCTTGGGGCCTAGAGAGGGTGTGCAGTACTTC | TRBJ2-4 | NA | NA | TRBV5-8
CSARDKGESPYEQYF | TGCAGTGCTAGAGATAAGGGGGAGAGCCCCTACGAGCAGTACTTC | TRBJ2-7 | NA | NA | TRBV20-1
CASSVLAGGLVEETQYF | TGTGCCAGCAGTGTTTTAGCGGGGGGTCTGGTAGAAGAGACCCAGTACTTC | TRBJ2-5 | TRBD2 | NA | TRBV6-1
CASSIQRGGDTQYF | TGTGCCAGTAGTATACAGCGGGGGGGAGATACGCAGTATTTT | TRBJ2-3 | TRBD2 | NA | TRBV19
CASRGTGEGEQYF | TGTGCCAGCAGAGGGACAGGGGAAGGCGAGCAGTACTTC | TRBJ2-7 | TRBD1 | NA | TRBV6-2/TRBV6-3
CASSFVGLTNEKLFF | TGTGCCAGCAGCTTTGTAGGGCTGACTAATGAAAAACTGTTTTTT | TRBJ1-4 | NA | once | TRBV5-5